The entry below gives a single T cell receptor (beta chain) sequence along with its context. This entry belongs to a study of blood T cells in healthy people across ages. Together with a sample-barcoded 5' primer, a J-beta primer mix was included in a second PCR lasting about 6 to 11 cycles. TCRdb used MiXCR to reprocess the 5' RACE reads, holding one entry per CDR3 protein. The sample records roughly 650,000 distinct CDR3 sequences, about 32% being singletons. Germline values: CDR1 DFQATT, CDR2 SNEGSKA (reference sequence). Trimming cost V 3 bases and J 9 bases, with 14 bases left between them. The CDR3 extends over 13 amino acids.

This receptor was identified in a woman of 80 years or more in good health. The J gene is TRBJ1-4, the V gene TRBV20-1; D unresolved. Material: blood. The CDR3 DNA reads TGCAGTGCTAGTCAGGACGGGATCCAAAAACTGTTTTTT. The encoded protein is CSASQDGIQKLFF.